What follows is one T cell receptor (beta chain) and its context. V shed 2 bases and J shed 9 bases, with 21 bases lying between them. The CDR3 runs 16 residues. The V gene's germline CDR1 is SGHRS and CDR2 YFSETQ. Original methodology: Clinicopathological groups supplied CDR3 differences that were used to build a distant-metastasis classifier for papillary thyroid cancer. Using MiXCR, TCRdb re-called clones from the PCR reads. TCRdb, rather than the study authors, made the V and J calls. The sample consists of roughly 83,000 clones, 15% of them appearing once. Nobody among the patients had been given any treatment before thyroid surgery. The sample originates from a study of metastatic and nonmetastatic thyroid tumors.

The sample comprised blood. V gene TRBV5-1 combines with J gene TRBJ2-1; D tentatively reads TRBD1 or TRBD2 (6 bases each). The sequence came from a female donor with papillary thyroid cancer or a benign thyroid nodule (not recorded which). Some clones in this sample may be carry-over from other donors' samples. The CDR3 region has the DNA TGCGCCAGCAGCTTACGTGGACTATCGGGGGCTACTGAGCAGTTCTTC. Residues: CASSLRGLSGATEQFF.